This is a list of T cell receptor beta chains from one sample in a study of regulatory T cells in long-lasting Graves disease. MiXCR was run by TCRdb on the multiplex PCR reads, yielding one entry per CDR3 protein. The sample consists of about 530,000 distinct CDR3 sequences, 16% of them appearing once. The sample was also reused in another study, on T cells in Graves' hyperthyroidism and ophthalmopathy.

Sequencing used peripheral blood mononuclear cells (PBMCs), obtained at new diagnosis, from a patient treated with antithyroid drugs. Receptors originate from a woman aged 35-65 years with Graves disease. CDR3s include the opening cysteine and the closing phenylalanine or tryptophan. The D gene is left open where the match is weak. Part of the rows lack a size; the others show once, few, many or a class for expanded clones.

D gene: TRBD1; V gene: TRBV19; J gene: TRBJ1-2; clone size: once; CDR3 protein: CASSGPGQGFHGYTF; CDR3 DNA: TGTGCCAGTAGTGGACCGGGACAGGGATTTCATGGCTACACCTTC
D gene: NA; V gene: TRBV2; J gene: TRBJ1-1; clone size: many; CDR3 protein: CASSPGQGFEAFF; CDR3 DNA: TGTGCCAGCAGTCCGGGGCAGGGGTTTGAAGCTTTCTTT
D gene: TRBD2; V gene: TRBV7-9; J gene: TRBJ2-1; clone size: few; CDR3 protein: CASSPRLAQSYNEQFF; CDR3 DNA: TGTGCCAGCAGTCCCCGACTAGCGCAATCCTACAATGAGCAGTTCTTC
D gene: NA; V gene: TRBV9; J gene: TRBJ1-3; clone size: NA; CDR3 protein: CASSLAPSGSSGNTIYF; CDR3 DNA: TGTGCCAGCAGCTTAGCCCCGTCGGGGTCGTCTGGAAACACCATATATTTT
D gene: TRBD1; V gene: TRBV25-1; J gene: TRBJ2-3; clone size: few; CDR3 protein: CASRSYLGTGGTDTQYF; CDR3 DNA: TGTGCCAGCAGATCATATCTCGGGACAGGGGGCACAGATACGCAGTATTTT
D gene: NA; V gene: TRBV2; J gene: TRBJ2-7; clone size: many; CDR3 protein: CASNPLTNPKISYEQYF; CDR3 DNA: TGTGCCAGCAATCCCCTGACTAACCCGAAGATTTCCTACGAGCAGTACTTC
D gene: NA; V gene: TRBV5-4; J gene: TRBJ2-1; clone size: NA; CDR3 protein: CASSSPPRGDEQFF; CDR3 DNA: TGTGCCAGCAGCTCCCCCCCGAGGGGCGATGAGCAGTTCTTC
D gene: TRBD2; V gene: TRBV20-1; J gene: TRBJ2-4; clone size: NA; CDR3 protein: CSALGGERDIQYF; CDR3 DNA: TGCAGTGCTCTCGGGGGGGAGAGGGACATTCAGTACTTC
D gene: NA; V gene: TRBV3-1; J gene: TRBJ1-1; clone size: many; CDR3 protein: CASSQSTGGAFF; CDR3 DNA: TGTGCCAGCAGCCAAAGTACAGGTGGGGCTTTCTTT
D gene: TRBD2; V gene: TRBV19; J gene: TRBJ2-1; clone size: few; CDR3 protein: CASSLGGGAYEQFF; CDR3 DNA: TGTGCCAGTAGTTTAGGCGGGGGGGCCTATGAGCAGTTCTTC
D gene: NA; V gene: TRBV12-3/TRBV12-4; J gene: TRBJ1-2; clone size: many; CDR3 protein: CASSFVSFGGYTF; CDR3 DNA: TGTGCCAGCAGTTTCGTGTCCTTCGGCGGCTACACCTTC
D gene: TRBD1; V gene: TRBV4-1; J gene: TRBJ2-7; clone size: few; CDR3 protein: CASSQGQDISYEQYF; CDR3 DNA: TGCGCCAGCAGCCAGGGACAGGACATCTCCTACGAGCAGTACTTC